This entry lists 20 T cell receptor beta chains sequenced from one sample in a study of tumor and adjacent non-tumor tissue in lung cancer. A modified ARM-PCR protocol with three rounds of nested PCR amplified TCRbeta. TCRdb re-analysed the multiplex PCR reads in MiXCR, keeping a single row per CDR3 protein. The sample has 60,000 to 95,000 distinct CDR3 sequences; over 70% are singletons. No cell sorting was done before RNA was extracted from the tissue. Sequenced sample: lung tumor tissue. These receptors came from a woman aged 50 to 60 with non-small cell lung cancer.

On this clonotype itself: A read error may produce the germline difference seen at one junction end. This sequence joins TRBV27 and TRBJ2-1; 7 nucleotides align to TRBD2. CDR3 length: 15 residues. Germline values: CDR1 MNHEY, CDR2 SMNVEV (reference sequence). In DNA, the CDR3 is TGTGCCAGCAGTCCACTAGCGAGACTCTACAATGAGCGGTTCTTC. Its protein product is CASSPLARLYNERFF.

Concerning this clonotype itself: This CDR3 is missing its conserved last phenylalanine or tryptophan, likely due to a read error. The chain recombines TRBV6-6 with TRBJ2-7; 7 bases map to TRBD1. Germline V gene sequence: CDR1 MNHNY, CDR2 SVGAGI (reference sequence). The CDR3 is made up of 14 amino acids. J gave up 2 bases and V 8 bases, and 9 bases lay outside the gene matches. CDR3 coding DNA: TGTGCCAGCCAGGAAGGGACAGAGACCTACGAGCAGTACCTT. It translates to CASQEGTETYEQYL.

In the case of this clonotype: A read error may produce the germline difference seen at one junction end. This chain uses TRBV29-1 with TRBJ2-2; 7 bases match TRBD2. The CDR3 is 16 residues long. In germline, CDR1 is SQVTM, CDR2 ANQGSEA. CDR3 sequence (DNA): TGCAGCGTCGAACCTCTAACGGGAGGACGAACCGGAGAGCTGTTTTTT. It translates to CSVEPLTGGRTGELFF.

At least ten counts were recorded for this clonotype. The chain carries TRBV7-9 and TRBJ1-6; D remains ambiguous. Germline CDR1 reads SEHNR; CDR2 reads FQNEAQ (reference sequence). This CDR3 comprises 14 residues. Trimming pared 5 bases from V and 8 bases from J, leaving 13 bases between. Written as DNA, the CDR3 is TGTGCCAGCAGCCCCCAATGGGAGGATTCACCCCTCCACTTT. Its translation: CASSPQWEDSPLHF.

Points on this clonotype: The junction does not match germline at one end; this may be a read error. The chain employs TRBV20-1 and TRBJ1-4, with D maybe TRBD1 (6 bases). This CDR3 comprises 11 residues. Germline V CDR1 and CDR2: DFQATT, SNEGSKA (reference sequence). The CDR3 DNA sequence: TGCATTGCTGGAGGGGGGGAAAAACTATTTTTT. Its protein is CIAGGGEKLFF.

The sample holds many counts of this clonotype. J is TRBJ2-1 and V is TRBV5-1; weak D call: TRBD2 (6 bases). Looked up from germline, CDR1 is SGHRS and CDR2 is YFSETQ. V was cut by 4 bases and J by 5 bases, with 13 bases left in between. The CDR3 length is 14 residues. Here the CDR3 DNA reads TGCGCCAGCAGCAAGTCTAGCGCTCACAATGAGCAGTTCTTC. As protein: CASSKSSAHNEQFF.

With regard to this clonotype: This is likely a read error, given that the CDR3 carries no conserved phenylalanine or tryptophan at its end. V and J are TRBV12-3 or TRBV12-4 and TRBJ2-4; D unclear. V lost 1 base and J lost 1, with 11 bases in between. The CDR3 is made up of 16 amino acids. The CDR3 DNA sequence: TGTGCCAGCAGTTTAGTGACACCCCATGCCAAAAACATTCAGTACCTC. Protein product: CASSLVTPHAKNIQYL.

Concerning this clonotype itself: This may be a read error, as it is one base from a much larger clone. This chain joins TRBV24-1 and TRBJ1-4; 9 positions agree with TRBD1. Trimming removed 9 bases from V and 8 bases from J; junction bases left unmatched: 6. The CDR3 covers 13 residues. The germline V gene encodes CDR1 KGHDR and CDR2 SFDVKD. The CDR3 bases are TGTGCCACCCAGGAACAGGGGGCGGAAAAACTGTTTTTT. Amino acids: CATQEQGAEKLFF.

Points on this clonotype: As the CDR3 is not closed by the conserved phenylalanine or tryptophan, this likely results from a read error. CDR3 in amino acids: CASSYRTGYRETQYL. The CDR3 nucleotides are TGTGCCAGCAGCTACCGGACAGGGTATAGGGAGACCCAGTACCTC. The chain recombines TRBV5-6 with TRBJ2-5, with TRBD1 matching 8 bases. V dropped 3 bases and J dropped 5; count of bases not matched to a gene: 9. Per the germline V gene, CDR1 is SGHDT and CDR2 is YYEEEE. The CDR3 is made up of 15 amino acids.

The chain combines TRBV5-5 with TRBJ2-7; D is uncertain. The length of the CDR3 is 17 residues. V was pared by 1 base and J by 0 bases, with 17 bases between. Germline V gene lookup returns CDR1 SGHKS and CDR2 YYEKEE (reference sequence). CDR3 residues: CASSLTISEWGSYEQYF. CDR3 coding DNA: TGTGCCAGCAGCTTGACCATCTCGGAATGGGGCTCCTACGAGCAGTACTTC.

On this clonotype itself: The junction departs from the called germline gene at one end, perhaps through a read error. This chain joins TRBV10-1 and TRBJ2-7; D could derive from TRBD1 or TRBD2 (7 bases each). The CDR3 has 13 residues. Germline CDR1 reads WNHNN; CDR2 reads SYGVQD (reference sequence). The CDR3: CANSMTGRDEQYF. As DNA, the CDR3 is TGCGCCAACAGTATGACAGGGAGGGACGAACAGTACTTC.

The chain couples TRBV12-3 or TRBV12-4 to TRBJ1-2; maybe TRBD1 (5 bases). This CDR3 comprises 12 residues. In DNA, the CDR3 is TGTACTACCCCCAGGGAACGCGGTGGCTACACCTTC. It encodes CTTPRERGGYTF.

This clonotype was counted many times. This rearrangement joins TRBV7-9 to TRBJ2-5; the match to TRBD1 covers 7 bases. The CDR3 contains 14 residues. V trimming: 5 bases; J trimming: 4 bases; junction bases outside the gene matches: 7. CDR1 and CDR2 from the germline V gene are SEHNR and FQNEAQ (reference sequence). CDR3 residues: CASSQHRDRETQYF. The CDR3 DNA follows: TGTGCCAGCAGCCAACACCGGGACAGAGAGACCCAGTACTTC.

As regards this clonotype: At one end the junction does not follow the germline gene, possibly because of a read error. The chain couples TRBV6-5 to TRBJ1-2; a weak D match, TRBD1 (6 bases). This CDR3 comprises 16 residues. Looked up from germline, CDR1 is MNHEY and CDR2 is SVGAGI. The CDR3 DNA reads TGTGCCAGCAGAAACATTATAGGGCAGGGGTCCTATGACTACACTTTC. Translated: CASRNIIGQGSYDYTF.

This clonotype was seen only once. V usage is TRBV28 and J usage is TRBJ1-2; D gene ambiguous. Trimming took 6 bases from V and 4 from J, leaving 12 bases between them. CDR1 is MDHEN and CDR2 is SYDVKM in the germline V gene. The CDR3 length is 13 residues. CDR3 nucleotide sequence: TGTGCCAGCAGGGCAACAAGGAGCTATGGCTACACCTTC. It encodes CASRATRSYGYTF.

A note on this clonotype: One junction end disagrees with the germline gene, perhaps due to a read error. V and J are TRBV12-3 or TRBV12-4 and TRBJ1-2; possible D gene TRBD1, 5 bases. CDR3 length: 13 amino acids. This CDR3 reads CASGVGLDYGYAF. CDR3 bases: TGTGCCAGCGGAGTGGGGCTCGACTATGGCTACGCCTTC.

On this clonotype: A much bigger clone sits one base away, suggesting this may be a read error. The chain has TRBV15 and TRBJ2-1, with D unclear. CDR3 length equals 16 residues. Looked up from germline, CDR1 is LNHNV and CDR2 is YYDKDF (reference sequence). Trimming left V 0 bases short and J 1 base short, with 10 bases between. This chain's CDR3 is CATSREDHISYNEQFF. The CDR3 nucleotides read TGTGCCACCAGCAGAGAGGACCATATTTCCTACAATGAGCAGTTCTTC.

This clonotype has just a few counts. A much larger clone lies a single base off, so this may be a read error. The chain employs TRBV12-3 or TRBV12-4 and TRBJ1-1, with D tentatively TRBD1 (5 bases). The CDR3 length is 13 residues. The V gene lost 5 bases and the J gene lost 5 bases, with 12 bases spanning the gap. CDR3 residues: CASSPRTGTEAFF. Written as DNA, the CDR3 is TGTGCCAGCAGTCCGCGTACAGGTACTGAAGCTTTCTTT.

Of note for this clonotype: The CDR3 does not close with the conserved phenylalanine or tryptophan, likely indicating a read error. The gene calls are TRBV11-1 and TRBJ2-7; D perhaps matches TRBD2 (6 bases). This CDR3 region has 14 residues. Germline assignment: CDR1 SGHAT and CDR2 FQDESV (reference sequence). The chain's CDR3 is CGNSPGTLSYEQYY. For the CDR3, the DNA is TGTGGCAACAGCCCCGGGACTCTCTCCTACGAGCAGTACTAC.

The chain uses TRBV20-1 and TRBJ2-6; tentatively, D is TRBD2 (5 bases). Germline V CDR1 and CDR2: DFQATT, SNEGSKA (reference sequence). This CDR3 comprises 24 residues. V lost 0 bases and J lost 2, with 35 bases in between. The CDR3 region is CSARDHEGNAERYWFRTGANVLTF. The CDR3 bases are TGCAGTGCTAGAGATCATGAGGGAAACGCCGAAAGATACTGGTTTAGAACTGGGGCCAACGTCCTGACTTTC.